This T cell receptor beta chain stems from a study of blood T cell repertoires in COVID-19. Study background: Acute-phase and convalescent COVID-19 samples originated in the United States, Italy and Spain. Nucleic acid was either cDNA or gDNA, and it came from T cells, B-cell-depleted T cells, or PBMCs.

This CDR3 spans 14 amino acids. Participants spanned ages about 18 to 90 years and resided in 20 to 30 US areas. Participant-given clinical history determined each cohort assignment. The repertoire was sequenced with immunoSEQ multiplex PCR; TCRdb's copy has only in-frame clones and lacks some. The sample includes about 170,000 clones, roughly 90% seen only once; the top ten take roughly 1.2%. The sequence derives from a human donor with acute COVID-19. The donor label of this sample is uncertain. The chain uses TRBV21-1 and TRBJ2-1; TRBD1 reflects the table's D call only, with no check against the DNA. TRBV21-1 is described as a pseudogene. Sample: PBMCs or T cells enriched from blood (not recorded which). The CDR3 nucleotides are TGTGCCAGCAGAGGACAGGGAATAAGAAATGAGCAGTTCTTC. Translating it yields CASRGQGIRNEQFF.